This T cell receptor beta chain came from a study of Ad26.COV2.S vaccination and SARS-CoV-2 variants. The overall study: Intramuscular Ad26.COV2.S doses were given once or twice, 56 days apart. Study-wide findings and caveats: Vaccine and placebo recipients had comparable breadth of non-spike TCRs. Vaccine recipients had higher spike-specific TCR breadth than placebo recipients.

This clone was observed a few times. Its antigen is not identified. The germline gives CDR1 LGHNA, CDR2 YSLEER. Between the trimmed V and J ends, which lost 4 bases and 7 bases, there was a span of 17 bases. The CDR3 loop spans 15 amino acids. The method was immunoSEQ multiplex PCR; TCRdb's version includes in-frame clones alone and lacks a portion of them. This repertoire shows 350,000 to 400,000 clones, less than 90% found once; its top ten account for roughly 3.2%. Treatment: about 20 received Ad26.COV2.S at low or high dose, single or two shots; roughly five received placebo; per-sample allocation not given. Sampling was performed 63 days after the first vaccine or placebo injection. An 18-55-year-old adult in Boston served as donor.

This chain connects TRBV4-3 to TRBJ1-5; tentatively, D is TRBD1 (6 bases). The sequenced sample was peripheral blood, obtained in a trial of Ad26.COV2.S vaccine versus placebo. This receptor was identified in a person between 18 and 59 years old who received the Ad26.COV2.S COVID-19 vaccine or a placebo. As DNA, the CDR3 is TGCGCCAGCAGCCGAGAGACAGGAAGGGAACAGCCCCAGCATTTT. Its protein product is CASSRETGREQPQHF.